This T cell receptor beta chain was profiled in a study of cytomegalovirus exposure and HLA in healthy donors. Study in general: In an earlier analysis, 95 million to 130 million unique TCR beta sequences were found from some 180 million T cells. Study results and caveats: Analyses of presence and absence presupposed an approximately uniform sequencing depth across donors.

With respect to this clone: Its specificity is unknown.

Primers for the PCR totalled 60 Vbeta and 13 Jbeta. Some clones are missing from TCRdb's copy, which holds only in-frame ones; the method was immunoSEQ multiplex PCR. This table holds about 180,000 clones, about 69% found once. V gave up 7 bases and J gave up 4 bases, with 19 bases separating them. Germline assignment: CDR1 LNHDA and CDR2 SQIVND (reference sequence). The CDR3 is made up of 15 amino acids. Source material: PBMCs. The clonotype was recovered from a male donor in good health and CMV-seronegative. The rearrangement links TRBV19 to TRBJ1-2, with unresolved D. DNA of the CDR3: TGTGCCAGTAACGATGCGGGCCGGATCGTCTATGGCTACACCTTC. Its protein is CASNDAGRIVYGYTF.